This TCR beta chain was sequenced in a study of Ad26.COV2.S vaccination and SARS-CoV-2 variants. The treatment was: about 20 received Ad26.COV2.S at low or high dose, single or two shots; about 5 received placebo; per-sample allocation not given. The study sampled participants on day 63 after the first vaccine or placebo injection. Trimming took off 3 bases at V and 3 bases at J, with 4 bases between the two ends. Germline V gives CDR1 SGHNT, CDR2 YENEEA. CDR3 length: 12 residues. TCRdb's copy holds only in-frame clones and misses some; the assay was immunoSEQ multiplex PCR. The sample has some 390,000 clones, around nine tenths seen once.

This TCR came from a person between 18 and 65 years old who received the Ad26.COV2.S COVID-19 vaccine or a placebo. The specimen was peripheral blood, collected in a trial of Ad26.COV2.S vaccine versus placebo. The chain is built from TRBV11-3 and TRBJ2-3; D remains unclear. The CDR3 loop reads CASSFSTDTQYF. The CDR3 DNA is TGTGCCAGCAGCTTCTCGACAGATACGCAGTATTTT.